The entry below describes one T cell receptor beta chain. Its antigen is as yet unknown. These data belong to a study of OX40 agonist ivuxolimab in advanced cancers. Data came from immunoSEQ multiplex PCR; TCRdb stores just in-frame clones and leaves some out. The table includes 75,000 to 95,000 clones, roughly 90% detected once. Study-level results: Researchers report that CD8+ T cells had, on average, more expanded clones than CD4+.

V dropped 0 bases and J dropped 1 base, with 9 bases sitting between them. Germline V gene sequence: CDR1 LGHNA, CDR2 YSLEER. The CDR3 is 15 residues long. The starting material was CD4+ or CD8+ T cells sorted from blood, obtained in a trial of the OX40 agonist ivuxolimab. This clonotype was obtained from an adult with an advanced solid tumor such as melanoma, head and neck, liver or kidney cancer. The gene calls are TRBV4-3 and TRBJ1-1; D uncertain. The CDR3 loop is CASSQESSSNTEAFF. The CDR3 DNA follows: TGCGCCAGCAGCCAAGAGTCGTCGTCGAACACTGAAGCTTTCTTT.